This TCR beta chain was identified in a study of early T cells in non-severe SARS-CoV-2 infection. Study-level results: The matching step, a VDJdb search, favored anti-spike CD8 responses and missed private and CD4 specificities.

The CDR3 runs to 14 residues. Trimming took 4 bases from V and 4 from J, leaving 12 bases between them. The V gene's germline CDR1 is KGHDR and CDR2 SFDVKD. TCRdb called the 5' RACE reads again in MiXCR, with one record for every CDR3 protein. The repertoire has about 34,000 distinct CDR3 sequences, 5% to 7% of them found once; the top ten carry more than 6.5%. There are many counts of this clonotype. Antigen: not known. Sequencing was performed on whole blood. The chain links TRBV24-1 to TRBJ1-2; perhaps TRBD1 as D (5 bases). The TCR originated in an adult who was a healthcare worker with PCR-confirmed SARS-CoV-2 infection or an uninfected control (not recorded which). CDR3: CATSDPQGGYGYTF. CDR3 coding DNA: TGTGCCACCAGTGACCCGCAGGGAGGCTATGGCTACACCTTC.